The rows below give T cell receptor beta chains drawn from one sample of a study of radiation and T cells in renal cell carcinoma. The protocol was immunoSEQ multiplex PCR, while the TCRdb copy is restricted to in-frame clones and leaves out a portion. The profile shows 100,000 to 150,000 clones, around 82% of them singletons. The material was blood, obtained from a patient whose treatment included radiotherapy and nephrectomy. The receptor source for this set is a man aged 50-60 years with renal cell carcinoma. CDR3s include the opening cysteine and the closing phenylalanine or tryptophan. D genes are given only for firm matches. The size of a clone is reported for some rows only, either as once, few or many, or as a class for expanded clones.

TRBJ1-5 | 15 | TRBV19 | - | TRBD1 | TGTGCCAGTACCCAGGACAGGCCGGGAGGTCAGCCCCAGCATTTT | CASTQDRPGGQPQHF
TRBJ1-4 | 16 | TRBV4-1 | - | - | TGCGCCAGCAGCCCCTTTCCCCAGGGGCCGAACGAAAAACTGTTTTTT | CASSPFPQGPNEKLFF
TRBJ2-1 | 13 | TRBV30 | once | - | TGTGCCTGGAATGTGGGGGGGCAACATGAGCAGTTCTTC | CAWNVGGQHEQFF
TRBJ1-3 | 14 | TRBV7-9 | once | - | TGTGCCAGCAGCTTAGGGGGTGCTGGAAACACCATATATTTT | CASSLGGAGNTIYF
TRBJ2-5 | 12 | TRBV5-1 | - | - | TGCGCCAGCAGCTTTTCCCGAGAGACCCAGTACTTC | CASSFSRETQYF
TRBJ2-2 | 12 | TRBV19 | few | - | TGTGCCAGTAGTAGGGCGATCGGGGAGCTGTTTTTT | CASSRAIGELFF
TRBJ2-2 | 15 | TRBV7-2 | - | - | TGTGCCACAAGCCGGACTACGAGAGACACCGGGGAGCTGTTTTTT | CATSRTTRDTGELFF
TRBJ2-7 | 14 | TRBV18 | few | TRBD1 | TGTGCCAGCTCATCCGGGACAGGGCGATACGAGCAGTACTTC | CASSSGTGRYEQYF
TRBJ1-1 | 12 | TRBV27 | - | - | TGTGCCAGCAGTCAGGGAGGGACTGAAGCTTTCTTT | CASSQGGTEAFF
TRBJ2-1 | 14 | TRBV4-1 | - | - | TGCGCCAGCAGCGAAGGGGGAGGGTTGAATGAGCAGTTCTTC | CASSEGGGLNEQFF
TRBJ2-5 | 16 | TRBV5-1 | - | TRBD1 | TGCGCCAGCAGCTTGGCGGCGGGACAGGGACAAGAGACCCAGTACTTC | CASSLAAGQGQETQYF
TRBJ2-1 | 15 | TRBV6-6 | - | - | TGTGCCAGCAATCCAGACTCCTACTCCTACAATGAGCAGTTCTTC | CASNPDSYSYNEQFF
TRBJ1-5 | 16 | TRBV4-3 | - | - | TGCGCCAGCAGCCAAGATCGTATAAATAGCAATCAGCCCCAGCATTTT | CASSQDRINSNQPQHF
TRBJ2-1 | 15 | TRBV4-2 | - | - | TGTGCCAGCAGCCAAGACCCGGGCAGCTACAATGAGCAGTTCTTC | CASSQDPGSYNEQFF
TRBJ2-3 | 18 | TRBV10-2 | - | TRBD2 | TGCGCCAGCAGTGAGGGTCCGGGACTAGCGGCCGACGGGGGAGCGCAGTATTTT | CASSEGPGLAADGGAQYF
TRBJ2-6 | 15 | TRBV9 | - | - | TGTGCCAGCAGCGTAGCTTGGGCTGGGGCCAACGTCCTGACTTTC | CASSVAWAGANVLTF
TRBJ1-2 | 15 | TRBV7-2 | - | TRBD1 | TGTGCCAGCAGCTTACCATGGACAGGGAACTATGGCTACACCTTC | CASSLPWTGNYGYTF
TRBJ1-1 | 14 | TRBV5-8 | - | TRBD1 | TGTGCCAGCAGGAATTTGGCAGGGGGGTTTGAAGCTTTCTTT | CASRNLAGGFEAFF
TRBJ1-4 | 15 | TRBV7-6 | - | TRBD1 | TGTGCCAGCAGCTTATTGGGACAGGATAATGAAAAACTGTTTTTT | CASSLLGQDNEKLFF
TRBJ2-5 | 15 | TRBV5-1 | - | - | TGCGCCAGCAGCTTGGCACAGCCTAATAAAGAGACCCAGTACTTC | CASSLAQPNKETQYF
TRBJ2-2 | 15 | TRBV7-3 | - | - | TGTGCCAGCAGCCCCCCAGGGGCGAACACCGGGGAGCTGTTTTTT | CASSPPGANTGELFF
TRBJ1-1 | 12 | TRBV28 | few | - | TGTGCCAGCAGACTATTGAACACTGAAGCTTTCTTT | CASRLLNTEAFF
TRBJ2-7 | 13 | TRBV7-9 | - | - | TGTGCCAGCAGCCAGGCTCGCGTCTACGAGCAGTACTTC | CASSQARVYEQYF
TRBJ1-5 | 12 | TRBV19 | - | - | TGTGCCAGTAGGGGGCCATCTCAGCCCCAGCATTTT | CASRGPSQPQHF
TRBJ1-5 | 13 | TRBV4-1 | - | - | TGCGCCAGCAGCCCCAGTGGGAGTCAGCCCCAGCATTTT | CASSPSGSQPQHF
TRBJ1-2 | 13 | TRBV6-1 | - | TRBD1 | TGTGCCAGCAGAGAGACAGGGGACGATGGCTACACCTTC | CASRETGDDGYTF
TRBJ2-5 | 14 | TRBV4-1 | - | - | TGCGCCAGCAGCCCTCAACAGGGTTCAGAGACCCAGTACTTC | CASSPQQGSETQYF
TRBJ1-1 | 15 | TRBV28 | - | TRBD1 | TGTGCCAGCAGTTCTCCCACAGGGGGGAACGCTGAAGCTTTCTTT | CASSSPTGGNAEAFF
TRBJ2-2 | 15 | TRBV5-1 | - | - | TGCGCCAGCAGCGACGCGGGACTCACAACCGGGGAGCTGTTTTTT | CASSDAGLTTGELFF
TRBJ1-3 | 13 | TRBV5-1 | - | - | TGCGCCAGCAGCTTGGGACAGGGAAACACCATATATTTT | CASSLGQGNTIYF
TRBJ2-3 | 16 | TRBV7-3 | - | - | TGTGCCAGCAGCTTCGGCGGGACCATGGGATCAGATACGCAGTATTTT | CASSFGGTMGSDTQYF
TRBJ2-5 | 15 | TRBV28 | - | - | TGTGCCAGCAGTTTGATTGGCGGGGTGGGGGAGACCCAGTACTTC | CASSLIGGVGETQYF
TRBJ2-3 | 16 | TRBV28 | - | - | TGTGCCAGCACGACCCACAGGGGGGGGAGCCCAGATACGCAGTATTTT | CASTTHRGGSPDTQYF
TRBJ2-7 | 11 | TRBV6-5 | few | - | TGTGCCAGCAGGATCCGGGGCGAGCAGTACTTC | CASRIRGEQYF
TRBJ1-3 | 13 | TRBV7-8 | - | - | TGTGCCAGCAGCCGGACCCCGTTGGACACCATATATTTT | CASSRTPLDTIYF
TRBJ2-1 | 12 | TRBV30 | - | - | TGTGCCTGGACGGGTCGAAACAATGAGCAGTTCTTC | CAWTGRNNEQFF
TRBJ2-2 | 16 | TRBV7-2 | - | TRBD1 | TGTGCCAGCAGCTTAATGGGACAGGGGGCGGACGGGGAGCTGTTTTTT | CASSLMGQGADGELFF
TRBJ1-4 | 14 | TRBV27 | - | - | TGTGCCAGCAGTTTATGGAGTCCTAATGAAAAACTGTTTTTT | CASSLWSPNEKLFF
TRBJ2-3 | 17 | TRBV9 | - | - | TGTGCCAGCAGCGTAGCTACCCCCGGTCCCAGCACAGATACGCAGTATTTT | CASSVATPGPSTDTQYF
TRBJ2-7 | 15 | TRBV29-1 | - | - | TGCAGCGTTGTGCAATCCAGCGGAGCCCCCTACGAGCAGTACTTC | CSVVQSSGAPYEQYF
TRBJ1-1 | 15 | TRBV5-5 | - | - | TGTGCCAGCAGCTTGGCCGGGGAGTTTTACACTGAAGCTTTCTTT | CASSLAGEFYTEAFF
TRBJ2-3 | 14 | TRBV27 | once | - | TGTGCCAGCAGTTTAGCGTTATACACAGATACGCAGTATTTT | CASSLALYTDTQYF
TRBJ2-7 | 13 | TRBV28 | - | TRBD1 | TGTGCCAGCAGGATACAGGGGGCTTACGAGCAGTACTTC | CASRIQGAYEQYF
TRBJ2-5 | 15 | TRBV7-9 | - | TRBD1 | TGTGCCAGCAGCTCGAGGGGGCGGAAACAAGAGACCCAGTACTTC | CASSSRGRKQETQYF
TRBJ1-2 | 13 | TRBV6-6 | - | - | TGTGCCAGCAGATCTTGGGCAGCGCGGGGCTACACCTTC | CASRSWAARGYTF
TRBJ2-7 | 16 | TRBV28 | - | - | TGTGCCAGCAGCGTTAATATGGACTTAGGAGGCTACGAGCAGTACTTC | CASSVNMDLGGYEQYF
TRBJ2-7 | 15 | TRBV4-2 | - | - | TGTGCCAGCAGCCAAGATGGGTCAGGGCCCTACGAGCAGTACTTC | CASSQDGSGPYEQYF
TRBJ2-1 | 15 | TRBV27 | - | - | TGTGCCAGCACTTTCATGGCCGCCGCCGGCTATGAGCAGTTCTTC | CASTFMAAAGYEQFF
TRBJ1-5 | 14 | TRBV11-2 | - | TRBD1 | TGTGCCAGCAGCTCAAACAGGGGAAGTCAGCCCCAGCATTTT | CASSSNRGSQPQHF
TRBJ2-7 | 12 | TRBV30 | - | - | TGTGCCTGGACAGGGGGGGGCTACGAGCAGTACTTC | CAWTGGGYEQYF
TRBJ2-7 | 13 | TRBV6-5 | - | - | TGTGCCAGCAAGGCGGGTAACAGCTACGAGCAGTACTTC | CASKAGNSYEQYF
TRBJ1-5 | 15 | TRBV6-5 | - | - | TGTGCCAGCAGTTCATACGGACACCGGAGGCAGCCCCAGCATTTT | CASSSYGHRRQPQHF